In this sample, the clone carrying this T cell receptor beta chain turned up once. This sample is drawn from a study of preoperative IRX-2 immunotherapy in early breast cancer. The treatment: preoperative locoregional IRX-2 cytokine immunotherapy. Patients received preoperative, locoregional IRX-2 cytokine immunotherapy in a phase Ib study. TCRdb's table, derived via immunoSEQ multiplex PCR, lists solely in-frame clones and lacks some. Of around 60,000 clones detected, 94% appear once; the ten largest clones hold around 1.7%. Sampling was performed from a patient treated with IRX-2 immunotherapy. The sequence was obtained from a human donor with breast cancer.

CDR3 in amino acids: CASSVEGDPSTDTQYF. The CDR3 DNA is TGTGCCAGCAGCGTAGAAGGAGATCCTAGCACAGATACGCAGTATTTT. The V call is TRBV9, the J call TRBJ2-3; D not resolved. CDR3 length: 16 residues. Deletions cut 0 bases from V and 0 bases from J, with 11 bases between. Germline CDR1 and CDR2: SGDLS and YYNGEE.